This is a list of T cell receptor beta chains from one sample in a study of T cells in Graves' hyperthyroidism and ophthalmopathy. TCRdb used MiXCR to reprocess the multiplex PCR reads, holding one entry per CDR3 protein. Seen here are about 760,000 distinct CDR3 sequences, 35% observed once, and the top ten hold around 31%. Material: blood. The receptor set was obtained from a woman aged 40 to 55 with Graves' hyperthyroidism. Each CDR3 is given with its conserved first and last residue.

>TRBV20-1
CSARDPTWGLGETQYF
>TRBV20-1
CSAMGGVGNTEAFF
>TRBV5-1
CASSPPTGELFF
>TRBV27
CASSLRGDSYTF
>TRBV5-1
CASSLGQGHTEAFF
>TRBV10-2
CASKRGEGNTIYF
>TRBV12-3/TRBV12-4
CASSLRGLQYF
>TRBV5-8
CASSPLWLSGNTIYF
>TRBV7-9
CASSLEVETNEAFF
>TRBV7-2
CASSQDSGALYEQYF
>TRBV12-3/TRBV12-4
CASSPRVEQLNDYGYTF
>TRBV20-1
CSARLTGADEQFF
>TRBV20-1
CSASQGQLDQPQHF
>TRBV28
CASSLRSGLASYEQYF
>TRBV6-5
CASSSQAGEGYIF
>TRBV20-1
CSAPNDRSHNEAFF
>TRBV29-1
CSAGTGSTDTQYF
>TRBV10-2
CASMKGYGYTF
>TRBV29-1
CAWGNWGGQYF
>TRBV7-9
CASSLARFFGPGIAEAFF
>TRBV7-8
CASSLVGGQGVEKLFF
>TRBV10-3
CAISESGRPTF
>TRBV10-1
CASSRSGLPHEQYF
>TRBV5-4
CASSFGLGSETQYF
>TRBV7-9
CASSPRTGVGEQYF
>TRBV2
CASTSTGGGNQPQHF
>TRBV9
CASNPGQGGYTF
>TRBV7-8
CASSLGARSYEKLFF